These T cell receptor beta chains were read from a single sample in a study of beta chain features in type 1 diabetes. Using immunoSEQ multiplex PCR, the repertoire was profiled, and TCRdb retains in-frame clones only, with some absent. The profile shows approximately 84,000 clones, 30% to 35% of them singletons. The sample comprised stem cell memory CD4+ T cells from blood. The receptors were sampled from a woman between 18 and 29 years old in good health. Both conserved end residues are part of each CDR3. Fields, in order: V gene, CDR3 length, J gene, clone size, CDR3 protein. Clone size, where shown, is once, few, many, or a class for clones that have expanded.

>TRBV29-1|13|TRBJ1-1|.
CSVETGVGTEAFF
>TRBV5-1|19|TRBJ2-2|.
CASSSLAGGRFGGTGELFF
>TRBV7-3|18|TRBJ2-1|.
CASSQGLAGGGAYNEQFF
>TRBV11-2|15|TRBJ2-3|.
CASSLQGFGTDTQYF
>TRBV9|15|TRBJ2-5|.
CASSAPSGGAETQYF
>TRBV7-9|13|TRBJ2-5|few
CASSLDREETQYF
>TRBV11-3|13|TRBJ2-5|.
CASSSRGLETQYF
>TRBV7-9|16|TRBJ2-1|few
CASSSTNGYSSNEQFF
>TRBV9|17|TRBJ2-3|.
CASSVGVGRGGTDTQYF
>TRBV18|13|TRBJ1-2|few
CASSPGQGDGYTF
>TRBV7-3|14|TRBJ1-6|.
CASSPGQGSSLLHF
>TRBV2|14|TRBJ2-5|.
CASSDQRGRETQYF
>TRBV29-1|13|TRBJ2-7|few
CSVELAGSYEQYF
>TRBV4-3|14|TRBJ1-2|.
CASRQGTGGRGYTF
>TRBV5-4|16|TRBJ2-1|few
CASSYYIAVGGNEQFF
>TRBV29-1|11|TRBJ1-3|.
CSADRDNTIYF
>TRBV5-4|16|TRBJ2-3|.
CASSLQGAVRADTQYF
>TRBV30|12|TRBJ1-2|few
CAWSVDRSGYTF
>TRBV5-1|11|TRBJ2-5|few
CASSFEETQYF
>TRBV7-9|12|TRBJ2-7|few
CASSLFGYEQYF
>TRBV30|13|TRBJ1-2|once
CACPGQGGDGYTF
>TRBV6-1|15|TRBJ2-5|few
CASSGGRGVGETQYF
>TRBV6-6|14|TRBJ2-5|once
CASSYGQQQETQYF
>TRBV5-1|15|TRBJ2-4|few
CASSLGQEGLNIQYF
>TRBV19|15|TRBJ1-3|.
CASRWDSLSGNTIYF
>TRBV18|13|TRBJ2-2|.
CASAQGYTGELFF
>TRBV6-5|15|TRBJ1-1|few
CASSSPGQASPEAFF
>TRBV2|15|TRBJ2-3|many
CASRGDRTITDTQYF
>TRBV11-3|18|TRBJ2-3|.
CASSLWGLAGRAGDTQYF
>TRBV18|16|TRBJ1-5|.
CASSTGQGAQRQPQHF
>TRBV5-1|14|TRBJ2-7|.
CASSSGTGYVEQYF
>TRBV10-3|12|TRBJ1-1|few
CAARQGGTEAFF
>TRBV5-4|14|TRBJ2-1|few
CATQPSGGYNEQFF
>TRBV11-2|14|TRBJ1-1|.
CASSRGTGNTEAFF
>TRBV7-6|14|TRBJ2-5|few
CASSLDQGLETQYF
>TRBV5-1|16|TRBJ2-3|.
CASSLGSGGAKDTQYF
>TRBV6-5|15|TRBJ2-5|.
CASRGLGTGKETQYF
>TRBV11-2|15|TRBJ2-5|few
CASSLGTGTGETQYF
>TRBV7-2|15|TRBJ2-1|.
CASSFSSEPYNEQFF
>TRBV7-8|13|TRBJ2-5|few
CASSSVFQETQYF
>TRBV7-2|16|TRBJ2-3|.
CASSASGLAGADTQYF
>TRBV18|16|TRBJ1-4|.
CASSPIGTGTFGKLFF
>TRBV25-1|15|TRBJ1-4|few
CASSASGAGKEKLFF
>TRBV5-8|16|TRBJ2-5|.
CASSPGQGGRAETQYF
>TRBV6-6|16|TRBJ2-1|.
CASRNKGLARHNEQFF
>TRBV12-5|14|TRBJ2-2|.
CASGSLGGTGELFF
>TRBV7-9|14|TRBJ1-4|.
CASRARDTFEKLFF
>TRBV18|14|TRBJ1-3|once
CASSTGLSGNTIYF
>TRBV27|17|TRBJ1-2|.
CASSSRRLGRKDYGYTF
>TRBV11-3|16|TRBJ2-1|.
CASSLVGAGVRVEQFF
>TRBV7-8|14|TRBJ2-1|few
CASTQGSLYNEQFF
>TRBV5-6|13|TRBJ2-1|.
CASSPAVAGEQFF
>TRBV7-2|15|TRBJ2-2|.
CASSFGGANTGELFF
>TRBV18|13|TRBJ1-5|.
CASSKGANQPQHF
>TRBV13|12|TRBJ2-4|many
CASSAGKNIQYF